This section outlines one T cell receptor beta chain sequence together with its context. The table lists this clonotype with many counts. What antigen it recognizes has not been identified. It has no much larger one-base neighbor in the sample; base qualities were not kept. Germline trimming amounts to 6 bases on V and 2 bases on J, with 10 as the count of junction bases outside the gene matches. Including cysteine and phenylalanine, the CDR3 has 15 amino acids. Only the CDR3 part of the read is kept: 45 bases, read in frame from the first base. Based on the germline V gene, the CDR1 and CDR2 sequences are SNHLY and FYNNEI. This entry is derived from a study of T cells in Graves' hyperthyroidism and ophthalmopathy (dated by TCRdb to about 2019). Describing the broader study: Peripheral blood samples were taken at initial diagnosis, before any treatment was given. In addition, the study compared T-cell repertoires in thyroid tissue and in blood from about 6 Graves' hyperthyroidism patients. The 95 to 100 discovery patients were randomly split 7:3 into training and test sets. The paper describes TCR Vbeta CDR3 sequencing of roughly 130 peripheral blood samples, made up of some 40 ophthalmopathy patients, over 70 hyperthyroidism patients and 17 progressor patients. Once sampling was done, hyperthyroidism patients were given methimazole at a starting dose of 30 mg daily, whereas ophthalmopathy patients were given high-dose intravenous methylprednisolone. Prospective prediction of ophthalmopathy was tested in an independent validation cohort consisting of roughly 19 hyperthyroidism patients and approximately 16 patients who later progressed to ophthalmopathy. To identify TCR V-J signatures that set the groups apart, the researchers used a discovery cohort of about a hundred patients, made up of 40 to 45 with Graves' ophthalmopathy and about 60 with stable Graves' hyperthyroidism. The full study reports these points: A model built on a 13 V-J signature distinguished ophthalmopathy from stable hyperthyroidism, reaching roughly 88% sensitivity and under 84% specificity in cross-validation and 80%/75% in testing. Sample size was not statistically predetermined, and blinding of investigators to group allocation was not performed. Most expanded thyroid clonotypes (frequency above 0.001) were also detected in blood, suggesting blood repertoires may reflect thyroid immune responses. In validation, the model predicted progression to ophthalmopathy a median of roughly 6.1 months before onset, with approximately 71% sensitivity and roughly 77% specificity.

The TCR beta CDR3 regions were amplified from RNA transcripts. A first-round RT-PCR of the TCR CDR3 used the HTBI primer set with the Qiagen OneStep RT-PCR kit. A second multiplex PCR round built the libraries, followed by size selection and purification. Libraries were sequenced paired-end with 100 bp reads on an Illumina HiSeq2000. The authors processed their data as follows. SOAPnuke was used to process the raw data, with reads discarded if the reads contained adapters or uncalled bases, had a mean Phred below 15, or lacked an exact constant-primer or identifier match. High-quality paired reads were merged with COPE v1.2.5, and unique nucleotide sequences were defined as clonotypes. MiTCR v1.1 was used to align clonotypes to the IMGT TRBV, TRBD and TRBJ reference segments. The analysis was restricted to V-J combinations with a frequency above 0.0001, which together covered 98% to 99.2% of the repertoires. A TCS score was defined as the ratio of F50 (clonal expansion) to E x V (chaos), with BLOSUM62-based TCRdist applied between CDR3 peptides within each V-J. Welch's t-statistics and random forest reduced around 550 V-J features to 13, which were used in a naive Bayes classifier (R e1071). TCRdb passed the public sequencing reads through fastp at Q25 and MiXCR, retaining productive beta sequences. Each CDR3 protein gets just one entry, which takes the most common genes and DNA from the rows behind it. These V and J calls originate from TCRdb's pipeline instead of the authors' own analysis. In all, the sample holds 300,000 to 400,000 distinct CDR3 sequences, and 18% of those were seen once. Jointly, the top ten make up 45% to 50% of the sample.

Stable Graves' hyperthyroidism was defined as no progression to ophthalmopathy during 18 months of follow-up. The hyperthyroidism patients were between 18 and 65 years old and newly diagnosed, with a disease duration of less than 2 months. The study excluded patients with uncontrolled infections, other autoimmune diseases, pregnancy or lactation. Diagnoses were established on the basis of clinical symptoms, serum thyroxine and TRAb, thyroid ultrasound, and orbital computed tomography. Ficoll-Paque density gradient centrifugation was used to isolate PBMCs from about 9.4 ml of fresh peripheral blood. Total RNA was extracted with Trizol reagent, and quality was checked on an Agilent 2100 Bioanalyzer.

The chain uses TRBV2 and TRBJ2-7; TRBD2 lines up with 7 middle nucleotides. The TCR originated in a woman aged 50 to 60 with Graves' hyperthyroidism. Specimen: blood. The bases read TGTGCCAGCAGGGAGTACGGGGCGGGAGCCTACGAGCAGTACTTC. Translated, this is CASREYGAGAYEQYF.